A selection of T cell receptor beta chains follows, all from one sample in a study of blood T cell repertoires in COVID-19. TCRdb keeps only in-frame clones here, not all; method: immunoSEQ multiplex PCR. In the table there are about 160,000 clones, roughly 93% of which are singletons. Sequenced input: peripheral blood. The receptors stem from a man aged 18 to 35 with acute or convalescent COVID-19. Each CDR3 is given with its conserved first and last residue. Each record gives: J gene, V gene, D gene, clone size, CDR3 DNA, CDR3 protein. A D gene is named only where the DNA matches it firmly. A clone size is listed for some rows: how often the clone was seen (once, few, many), or a class if it is expanded.

>TRBJ2-2|TRBV27|TRBD2|few
TGTGCCAGCAGTTTATGGAGCGGGGGGGCCAACGGGGAGCTGTTTTTT
CASSLWSGGANGELFF
>TRBJ1-3|TRBV19|NA|NA
TGTGCCAGTGATGATGGGAGCTCTGGAAACACCATATATTTT
CASDDGSSGNTIYF
>TRBJ1-2|TRBV11-2|TRBD1|NA
TGTGCCAGCAGCCCCGACAGGGGAAGGGGATTTAACTATGGCTACACCTTC
CASSPDRGRGFNYGYTF
>TRBJ2-3|TRBV9|TRBD2|NA
TGTGCCAGCAGCGCGATTACTAGCGGGAGTAGCACAGATACGCAGTATTTT
CASSAITSGSSTDTQYF
>TRBJ2-1|TRBV2|TRBD1|NA
TGTGCCAGCGGGAGGGACAGGGACTACAATGAGCAGTTCTTC
CASGRDRDYNEQFF
>TRBJ2-5|TRBV7-8|NA|NA
TGTGCCAGCAGCTTCCGGCCGCCCACGGGGGAGACCCAGTACTTC
CASSFRPPTGETQYF
>TRBJ1-2|TRBV6-6|NA|once
TGTGCCAGAAGCCCACAGATGAACTATGGCTACACCTTC
CARSPQMNYGYTF
>TRBJ1-5|TRBV18|NA|NA
TGTGCCAGCTCTCCTGACAGGCTTGGGGATCAGCCCCAGCATTTT
CASSPDRLGDQPQHF
>TRBJ1-6|TRBV19|NA|NA
TGTGCCAGTAGTATAGGGAGTCGCTCCTATAATTCACCCCTCCACTTT
CASSIGSRSYNSPLHF
>TRBJ1-1|TRBV9|NA|NA
TGTGCCAGCAGCACCCGACAGGCATCGAACACTGAAGCTTTCTTT
CASSTRQASNTEAFF
>TRBJ1-2|TRBV27|TRBD1|once
TGTGCCAGCAGTTCCAAGGCAGGGGGTTTCTATGGCTACACCTTC
CASSSKAGGFYGYTF
>TRBJ2-7|TRBV5-5|TRBD1|NA
TGTGCCAGCAGCTTGGGATTTGGGACAGCCTACGAGCAGTACTTC
CASSLGFGTAYEQYF
>TRBJ1-2|TRBV7-9|TRBD1|NA
TGTGCCAGCAGCCACGGGACAGGGGCCGGCTACACCTTC
CASSHGTGAGYTF
>TRBJ2-7|TRBV18|TRBD2|NA
TGTGCCAGCTCACCACCCGGACTAGCGGATAGCTCCTACGAGCAGTACTTC
CASSPPGLADSSYEQYF
>TRBJ1-5|TRBV7-9|NA|NA
TGTGCCAGCAGCTTAGTGAGTCAGCCCCAGCATTTT
CASSLVSQPQHF
>TRBJ2-3|TRBV4-2|NA|NA
TGTGCCAGCAGCCAAGTAGGGGCCACAGATACGCAGTATTTT
CASSQVGATDTQYF
>TRBJ2-6|TRBV9|NA|NA
TGTGCCAGCAGCTCAGGGGTAGGGGCCAACGTCCTGACTTTC
CASSSGVGANVLTF
>TRBJ1-2|TRBV24-1|NA|NA
TGTGCCACCGAGGCGCGGGACTATGGCTACACCTTC
CATEARDYGYTF
>TRBJ1-1|TRBV29-1|NA|NA
TGCAAAGCGGCAGGATTGAACACTGAAGCTTTCTTT
CKAAGLNTEAFF
>TRBJ1-2|TRBV4-1|TRBD1|NA
TGCGCCAGCAGCCAAGAAAGGGGGCAGTGGGATGGCTACACCTTC
CASSQERGQWDGYTF
>TRBJ1-1|TRBV9|NA|NA
TGTGCCAGCAGCGAAACAGTCATGAACACTGAAGCTTTCTTT
CASSETVMNTEAFF
>TRBJ2-1|TRBV10-3|TRBD1|once
TGTGCCATCAGTGAGCTACCACAGGGGATGAGGCACAATGAGCAGTTCTTC
CAISELPQGMRHNEQFF
>TRBJ1-3|TRBV30|NA|NA
TGTGCCTGGAGGGGCAGGGATGGGTACACCATATATTTT
CAWRGRDGYTIYF
>TRBJ2-7|TRBV3-1/TRBV3-2|NA|NA
TGTGCCAGCAGCCAAGATGGCCCCCGATGGCTGAACGAGCAGTACTTC
CASSQDGPRWLNEQYF
>TRBJ2-5|TRBV5-1|TRBD1|NA
TGCGCCAGCAGCCCCGGACAGGCTGGGGAGACCCAGTACTTC
CASSPGQAGETQYF
>TRBJ1-5|TRBV19|TRBD1|NA
TGTGCCAGTAGTATAGATCGGGGGACAGGGGGCAATCAGCCCCAGCATTTT
CASSIDRGTGGNQPQHF
>TRBJ1-2|TRBV3-1/TRBV3-2|TRBD1|NA
TGTGCCAGCAGCCAAGAATGGGAACAGGGGGTTGGCTACACCTTC
CASSQEWEQGVGYTF
>TRBJ1-3|TRBV30|NA|NA
TGTGCCTGGAGTGTCGTCCGCGGCACCATATATTTT
CAWSVVRGTIYF
>TRBJ1-1|TRBV4-2|NA|NA
TGTGCCAGCAGCCAAGAGAGGGTCATGAACACTGAAGCTTTCTTT
CASSQERVMNTEAFF
>TRBJ1-2|TRBV19|TRBD1|once
TGTGCCAGTAGTAAACCGACAGGGGATAATGGCTACACCTTC
CASSKPTGDNGYTF
>TRBJ1-4|TRBV11-2|TRBD1|NA
TGTGCCAGCAGCTCCACGGACAGGGGGCGAGAGGAACTGTTTTTT
CASSSTDRGREELFF
>TRBJ1-6|TRBV4-1|NA|once
TGCGCCAGCAGCCAAGACGGGCAGGGGTTTTCACCCCTCCACTTT
CASSQDGQGFSPLHF
>TRBJ1-4|TRBV2|TRBD1|NA
TGTGCCAGCAGTCGCGGACAGGTCGGTGAAAAACTGTTTTTT
CASSRGQVGEKLFF
>TRBJ2-6|TRBV18|TRBD1|NA
TGTGCCAGCTCACCCTGGGACAGGACCCTCTCTGGGGCCAACGTCCTGACTTTC
CASSPWDRTLSGANVLTF
>TRBJ1-4|TRBV30|TRBD1|NA
TGTGCCTGGACGAATCCCCAGGGGGGAGCGGTTGAAAAACTGTTTTTT
CAWTNPQGGAVEKLFF
>TRBJ2-5|TRBV14|TRBD1|NA
TGTGCCAGCAGTTTGGACAGGGGCAGGTTGGAGACCCAGTACTTC
CASSLDRGRLETQYF
>TRBJ1-1|TRBV12-3/TRBV12-4|NA|few
TGTGCCAGCAGTTGGAGCACTGAAGCTTTCTTT
CASSWSTEAFF
>TRBJ1-2|TRBV4-2|NA|NA
TGTGCCAGCAGCCAAGACCGGGTTGACTATGGCTACACCTTC
CASSQDRVDYGYTF
>TRBJ2-7|TRBV10-3|NA|NA
TGTGCCATCAGCTCCGCGGACAGCAACGAGCAGTACTTC
CAISSADSNEQYF
>TRBJ2-7|TRBV7-8|NA|NA
TGTGCCAGCAGCCGTACAGGCTACGAGCAGTACTTC
CASSRTGYEQYF
>TRBJ2-7|TRBV19|NA|once
TGTGCCAGTAGATTTGAGGGTTCGGGCGAGCAGTACTTC
CASRFEGSGEQYF
>TRBJ1-1|TRBV2|NA|NA
TGTGCCAGCACCACCTATAGCACTGAAGCTTTCTTT
CASTTYSTEAFF
>TRBJ2-7|TRBV5-1|TRBD1|NA
TGCGCCAGCAGCACCGGGACAGGGGGCTACGAGCAGTACTTC
CASSTGTGGYEQYF
>TRBJ2-1|TRBV7-9|TRBD1|NA
TGTGCCAGCGGCTTAGTAGGGCCTGGTGGGACAGGACGGAATGAGCAGTTCTTC
CASGLVGPGGTGRNEQFF
>TRBJ1-2|TRBV27|NA|NA
TGTGCCAGCAGTTTTATGGGAGCTGGGTCGGATCTGGATGGCTACACCTTC
CASSFMGAGSDLDGYTF
>TRBJ2-3|TRBV24-1|NA|once
TGTGCCACCAGTGATATTGACGCAGGGGTTGGCACAGATACGCAGTATTTT
CATSDIDAGVGTDTQYF
>TRBJ1-5|TRBV4-1|TRBD1|NA
TGCGCCAGCAGCCAAGACCCGACAGGGACCAATCAGCCCCAGCATTTT
CASSQDPTGTNQPQHF
>TRBJ2-1|TRBV18|TRBD1|NA
TGTGCCAGCTCAGTAACCGGGACAGGTATAGGCAATGAGCAGTTCTTC
CASSVTGTGIGNEQFF
>TRBJ2-7|TRBV5-6|NA|NA
TGTGCCAGCAGCTGGGACGCGGGGAACGAGCAGTACTTC
CASSWDAGNEQYF
>TRBJ1-5|TRBV2|NA|NA
TGTGCCAGCAGTGAATTAGGCGGGGGGCTTTATAGCAATCAGCCCCAGCATTTT
CASSELGGGLYSNQPQHF
>TRBJ1-2|TRBV2|NA|NA
TGTGCCAGCAGTGAAGATCGGGTCCCGAACTATGGCTACACCTTC
CASSEDRVPNYGYTF
>TRBJ1-1|TRBV19|NA|NA
TGTGCCACCGCCCCTCGGGGCACTGAAGCTTTCTTT
CATAPRGTEAFF
>TRBJ2-7|TRBV7-2|TRBD2|NA
TGTGCCAGCAGCTTAGGAAGACCCGGGGGGAGTATCACCTACGAGCAGTACTTC
CASSLGRPGGSITYEQYF